This TCR beta chain came from a study of T cell responses to AZD1222 COVID-19 vaccine. Study at large: Second doses at about 4 or about 12 weeks were pooled.

Deletions cut 0 bases from V and 5 bases from J, with 5 bases between. The germline gives CDR1 GTSNPN, CDR2 SVGIG (reference sequence). The CDR3 loop spans 12 amino acids. The sample holds a few counts of this clone. Antigen specificity is unknown. The study, taken as a whole, reports: White British donors predominated, females outnumbered males, and clonal diversity was possibly underestimated. Elevations in Spike-specific TCR breadth and depth followed administration of two AZD1222 doses. Seropositive AZD1222 recipients at baseline numbered only five or six.

Assay used: immunoSEQ multiplex PCR; TCRdb lists only in-frame clones, some missing. The repertoire holds around 120,000 clones, roughly nine tenths seen once, with 2.4% in the top ten. This chain joins TRBV30 and TRBJ2-1; D is possibly TRBD1 or TRBD2 (5 bases each). The TCR sequence derives from an adult in good health. The specimen comprised peripheral blood, sampled on day 0 of AZD1222 vaccination. The CDR3 bases are TGTGCCTGGAGTGTGGGGGACAATGAGCAGTTCTTC. It codes for CAWSVGDNEQFF.